The present entry profiles one T cell receptor (beta chain) with its context. This sample was included in a study of cytomegalovirus exposure and HLA in healthy donors. Researchers ran the PCR with 60 Vbeta and 13 Jbeta primers. Generated by immunoSEQ multiplex PCR, the TCRdb table keeps only in-frame clones and is missing some. The sample yields about 130,000 clones, approximately 84% seen once. This CDR3 comprises 17 residues. The genes are TRBV21-1 and TRBJ1-6. TRBV21-1 is a pseudogene locus. Sequencing used PBMCs. This clonotype was sampled from a man aged 18 to 30 in good health and CMV-seropositive. The CDR3 DNA follows: TGTGCCAGCAGCCCCCCGGAGGGGTGGCCCTATTATGGCCCCCTCCACTTT. It is translated as CASSPPEGWPYYGPLHF.